This is a list of T cell receptor beta chains from one sample in a study of blood T cells in healthy people across ages. In TCRdb, the 5' RACE reads were re-called with MiXCR into one record per CDR3 protein. The sample holds 1.4 million to 1.5 million distinct CDR3 sequences, approximately 38% seen once. Material: blood. The source is a woman between 18 and 29 years old in good health. Both conserved end residues are part of each CDR3. The order of the fields is clone size, D gene, J gene, V gene, CDR3 protein, CDR3 DNA. The D gene is left open where the match is weak. Where a row states a size, it is once, few, many or the class of an expanded clone; other rows omit it.

>-|-|TRBJ1-1|TRBV10-3
CAIGEGNTEAFF
TGTGCCATCGGGGAGGGGAACACTGAAGCTTTCTTT
>few|-|TRBJ2-3|TRBV7-2
CASSLGLEADTQYF
TGTGCCAGCAGCTTAGGGCTAGAGGCAGATACGCAGTATTTT
>-|TRBD1|TRBJ1-6|TRBV18
CASSPDTGGGSPLHF
TGTGCCAGCTCACCCGATACAGGGGGCGGTTCACCCCTCCACTTT
>-|TRBD2|TRBJ2-1|TRBV12-3/TRBV12-4
CASSGTSGPYNEQFF
TGTGCCAGCAGTGGGACTAGCGGTCCCTACAATGAGCAGTTCTTC
>few|-|TRBJ1-2|TRBV12-3/TRBV12-4
CASSPPGGGYTF
TGTGCCAGCAGTCCGCCCGGGGGTGGCTACACCTTC
>-|-|TRBJ2-5|TRBV11-1
CSSSLALRETQYF
TGTTCCAGCAGCTTAGCCCTGAGGGAGACCCAGTACTTC
>few|TRBD1|TRBJ2-4|TRBV20-1
CSARGTGKNIQYF
TGCAGTGCTCGAGGGACAGGGAAAAACATTCAGTACTTC
>-|-|TRBJ2-7|TRBV10-1
CASRESILGEQYF
TGCGCCAGCAGGGAGTCGATTCTTGGCGAGCAGTACTTC
>-|-|TRBJ2-3|TRBV20-1
CSIAEFTDTQYF
TGCAGTATAGCGGAGTTCACAGATACGCAGTATTTT
>-|TRBD1|TRBJ1-2|TRBV2
CASNGWTGDYGYTF
TGTGCCAGCAATGGATGGACAGGGGACTATGGCTACACCTTC
>-|-|TRBJ1-2|TRBV7-9
CASSLAPLSHYGYTF
TGTGCCAGCAGCTTAGCACCCTTATCTCACTATGGCTACACCTTC
>-|TRBD2|TRBJ2-7|TRBV2
CASSPAGTTQYF
TGTGCCAGCAGCCCAGCGGGGACTACCCAGTACTTC
>few|-|TRBJ1-2|TRBV12-3/TRBV12-4
CASSRHIGQRFNYGYTF
TGTGCCAGCAGCCGACACATAGGGCAGCGGTTTAACTATGGCTACACCTTC
>-|TRBD1|TRBJ2-3|TRBV6-1
CASSLGTAQSTDTQYF
TGTGCCAGCAGCCTAGGGACAGCCCAAAGCACAGATACGCAGTATTTT
>few|-|TRBJ1-2|TRBV29-1
CSISEGYGYTF
TGCAGCATATCGGAGGGGTATGGCTACACCTTC
>-|-|TRBJ2-5|TRBV28
CASRSRNPTLQETQYF
TGTGCCAGCAGGTCAAGGAATCCCACACTTCAGGAGACCCAGTACTTC
>-|-|TRBJ2-1|TRBV19
CASSPDGAPPYNEQFF
TGTGCCAGTAGTCCCGATGGGGCGCCTCCCTACAATGAGCAGTTCTTC